This TCR beta chain was observed in a study of Graves' ophthalmopathy and Graves' hyperthyroidism. Regarding the study as a whole: The 13-signature model separated ophthalmopathy from stable hyperthyroidism at roughly 88% sensitivity and roughly 80% specificity. Its predictions of ophthalmopathy progression gave the model 55% to 71% sensitivity and 72.22% specificity.

Remarks on this clonotype: The antigen remains unidentified.

The length of the CDR3 is 15 residues. V lost 7 bases and J lost 1, with 14 bases in between. Germline V gives CDR1 MDHEN, CDR2 SYDVKM. Amplification targeted the TCR beta CDR3 regions, with RNA transcripts as the source material. First-round RT-PCR with HTBI primers preceded a second-round multiplex PCR. TCRdb independently ran MiXCR on the multiplex PCR reads; one entry per CDR3 protein. Of hundreds of thousands of distinct CDR3 sequences detected, 22% appear once; the ten largest clones hold around 6.5%. The V gene is TRBV28, the J gene TRBJ1-3, with a possible D match to TRBD1 (5 bases). This TCR derives from a woman in her late teens or twenties with stable Graves' hyperthyroidism. Some clones in this sample may be carry-over from other donors' samples. Sequences were obtained from peripheral blood. The DNA for the CDR3 is TGTGCCAGCACCAACGGGGCCGTTTCTGGAAACACCATATATTTT. Translating gives CASTNGAVSGNTIYF.